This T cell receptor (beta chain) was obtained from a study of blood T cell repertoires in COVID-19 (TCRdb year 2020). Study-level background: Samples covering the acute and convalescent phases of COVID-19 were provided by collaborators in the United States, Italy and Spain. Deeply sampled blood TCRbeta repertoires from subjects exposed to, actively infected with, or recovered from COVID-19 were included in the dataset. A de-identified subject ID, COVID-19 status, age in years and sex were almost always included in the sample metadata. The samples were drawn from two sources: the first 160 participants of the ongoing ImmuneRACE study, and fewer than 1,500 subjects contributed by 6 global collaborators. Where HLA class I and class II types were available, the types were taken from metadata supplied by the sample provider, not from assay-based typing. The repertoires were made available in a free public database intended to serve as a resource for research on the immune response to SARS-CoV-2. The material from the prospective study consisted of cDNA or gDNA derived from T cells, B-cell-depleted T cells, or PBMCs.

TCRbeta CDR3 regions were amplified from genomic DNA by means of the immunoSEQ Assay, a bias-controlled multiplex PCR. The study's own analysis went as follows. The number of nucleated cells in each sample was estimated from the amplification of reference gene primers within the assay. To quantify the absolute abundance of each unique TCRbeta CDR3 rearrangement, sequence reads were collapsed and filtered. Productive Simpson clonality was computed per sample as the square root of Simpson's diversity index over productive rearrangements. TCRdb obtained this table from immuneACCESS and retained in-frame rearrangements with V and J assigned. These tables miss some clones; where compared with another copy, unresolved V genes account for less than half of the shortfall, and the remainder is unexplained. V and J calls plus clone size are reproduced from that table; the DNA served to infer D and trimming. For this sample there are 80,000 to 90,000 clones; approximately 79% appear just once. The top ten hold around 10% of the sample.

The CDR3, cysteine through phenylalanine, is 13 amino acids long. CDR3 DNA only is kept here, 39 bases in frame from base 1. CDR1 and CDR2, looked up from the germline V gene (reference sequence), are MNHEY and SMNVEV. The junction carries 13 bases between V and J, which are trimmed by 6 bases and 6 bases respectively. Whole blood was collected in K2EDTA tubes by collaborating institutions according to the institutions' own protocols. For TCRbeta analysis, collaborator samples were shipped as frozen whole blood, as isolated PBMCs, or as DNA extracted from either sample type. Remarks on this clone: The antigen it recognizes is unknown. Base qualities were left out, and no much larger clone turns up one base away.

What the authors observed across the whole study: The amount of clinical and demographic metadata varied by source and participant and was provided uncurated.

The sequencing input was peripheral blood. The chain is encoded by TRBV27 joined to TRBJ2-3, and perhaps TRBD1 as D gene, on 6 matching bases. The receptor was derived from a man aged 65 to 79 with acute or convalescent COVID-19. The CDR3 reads CASSRTRGDTQYF. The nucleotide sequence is TGTGCCAGCAGCCGGACCAGGGGCGATACGCAGTATTTT.